What follows are 28 T cell receptor beta chains derived from one specimen sequenced in a study of blood T cells in healthy people across ages. Through a sample-barcoded 5' primer and a J-beta primer mix, a second PCR was run for roughly 6 to 11 cycles. TCRdb itself ran the 5' RACE reads through MiXCR, one entry per CDR3 protein. The sample has approximately 800,000 distinct CDR3 sequences, roughly 53% seen once. The sample taken for sequencing was blood. These receptors all stem from a man older than 75 in good health.

V gene TRBV6-2 or TRBV6-3 combines with J gene TRBJ2-7; TRBD2 is a possible D gene (6 bases). Germline V CDR1 and CDR2: MNHEY, SVGEGT. Trimming took off 8 bases at V and 0 bases at J, with 11 bases between the two ends. This CDR3 is 13 amino acids long. CDR3 protein: CASAEGFSYEQYF. The CDR3, as DNA: TGTGCCAGCGCGGAGGGGTTCTCCTACGAGCAGTACTTC.

The genes are TRBV3-1 and TRBJ1-1, with TRBD1 matching 7 bases. Per germline, CDR1 LGHDT and CDR2 YNNKEL (reference sequence). After removal of 4 bases from V and 7 bases from J, the junction contained 3 bases not matched to a gene. The CDR3 has 12 amino acids. Written as DNA, the CDR3 is TGTGCCAGCAGCCCCAGACAGGGTGAAGCTTTCTTT. Translating it yields CASSPRQGEAFF. Variable domain in full (rest from reference TRBV3-1 and TRBJ1-1): DTAVSQTPKYLVTQMGNDKSIKCEQNLGHDTMYWYKQDSKKFLKIMFSYNNKELIINETVPNRFSPKSPDKAHLNLHINSLELGDSAVYFCASSPRQGEAFFGQGTRLTVV.

This clonotype turned up a few times. The chain couples TRBV20-1 to TRBJ2-1; 15 bases agree with TRBD2. From germline, CDR1 is DFQATT and CDR2 SNEGSKA (reference sequence). This CDR3 spans 16 amino acids. J was trimmed by 7 bases and V by 3 bases; bases with no gene match: 7. The CDR3 DNA reads TGCAGTGCTAGTCTCCCCGGGACTAGCGGGAGGAATGAGCAGTTCTTC. Translating it yields CSASLPGTSGRNEQFF.

The chain recombines TRBV4-1 with TRBJ2-1; the D gene is possibly TRBD2 (6 bases). Germline assignment: CDR1 MGHRA and CDR2 YSYEKL. The CDR3 is 14 amino acids. V dropped 5 bases and J dropped 2 bases, with 10 bases sitting between them. The CDR3 loop is CASSTLATYNEQFF. CDR3 nucleotide sequence: TGCGCCAGCAGCACGCTAGCGACCTACAATGAGCAGTTCTTC.

This clonotype turned up a few times. The V gene is TRBV29-1, the J gene TRBJ2-3, with D unresolved. Per the germline V gene, CDR1 is SQVTM and CDR2 is ANQGSEA. CDR3 size: 12 residues. Trimming removed 4 bases from V and 14 bases from J, with 19 bases in between. CDR3 DNA sequence: TGCAGCGTTGTATCCGGGCTTGGATACGCGTATTTT. This encodes CSVVSGLGYAYF.

The chain is built from TRBV29-1 and TRBJ2-1, with unresolved D. The CDR3 extends over 13 amino acids. Trimming left V 7 bases short and J 1 base short, with 11 bases between. Germline V gives CDR1 SQVTM, CDR2 ANQGSEA. The CDR3 here is CSALPVSYNEQFF. Here the CDR3 DNA reads TGCAGCGCCCTCCCGGTTTCCTACAATGAGCAGTTCTTC.

This clonotype was counted a few times. CDR3 nucleotide sequence: TGTGCCAGCAGCTCGCCGTGGGCTTACCGACAGGGGCACTATGGCTACACCTTC. It codes for CASSSPWAYRQGHYGYTF. The chain employs TRBV7-9 and TRBJ1-2, with 8 bases lining up with TRBD1. This CDR3 has 18 amino acids. The germline V gene encodes CDR1 SEHNR and CDR2 FQNEAQ (reference sequence). Germline trimming cut 4 bases from V and 3 bases from J; bases unmatched to any gene: 16.

V gene TRBV5-1 combines with J gene TRBJ2-1; D is possibly TRBD1 (7 bases). V gave up 4 bases and J gave up 5 bases, with 19 bases separating them. CDR1 and CDR2 from the germline V gene are SGHRS and YFSETQ. The CDR3 is made up of 16 amino acids. CDR3 DNA: TGCGCCAGCAGCCCAGGGGGGACTCTGGATAACAATGAGCAGTTCTTC. This codes for CASSPGGTLDNNEQFF.

This chain joins TRBV10-3 and TRBJ1-4, with a possible D match to TRBD1 (5 bases). The CDR3 totals 15 residues. Germline V gene sequence: CDR1 ENHRY, CDR2 SYGVKD. V dropped 2 bases and J dropped 3 bases, with 10 bases sitting between them. The CDR3 spells CAISEAGNPNEKLFF. In DNA, the CDR3 is TGTGCCATCAGTGAGGCAGGGAATCCTAATGAAAAACTGTTTTTT.

The chain combines TRBV5-1 with TRBJ2-1, with 11 bases that match TRBD2. This CDR3 region has 17 residues. V lost 4 bases to trimming and J lost 4 bases; unmatched junction nucleotides: 10. Germline V gene data show CDR1 as SGHRS and CDR2 as YFSETQ. CDR3 DNA sequence: TGCGCCAGCAGCCTGAGACTAGCGGGACAGTCTTACAATGAGCAGTTCTTC. Its translation is CASSLRLAGQSYNEQFF.

In the case of this clonotype: A read error may produce the germline difference seen at one junction end. V usage is TRBV7-8 and J usage is TRBJ2-1; 8 positions agree with TRBD1. The CDR3 runs 15 residues. Germline lookup yields CDR1 SGHVS and CDR2 FQNEAQ. CDR3 DNA sequence: TGTGCCAGCAGGGGGGACAGGTTCTCCTACAATGAACAGTTCTTC. Translating it yields CASRGDRFSYNEQFF.

This clonotype was counted a few times. The chain joins TRBV4-1 to TRBJ1-1; D is possibly TRBD1 (5 bases). The CDR3 spans 16 residues. Germline-derived CDR1 and CDR2 are MGHRA and YSYEKL. The germline V and J ends were trimmed by 3 bases and 10 bases, with 24 bases remaining between them. The DNA of the CDR3 is TGCGCCAGCAGCCAGCTACTGGGACTCCTCTTCCGCGGAGCTTTCTTT. Its translation is CASSQLLGLLFRGAFF.

Only a few counts were recorded for this clonotype. The V and J genes are TRBV10-3 and TRBJ2-4; perhaps TRBD1 as D (6 bases). The last part of the DNA fits TRBJ2-7 better; the J call may be wrong. Per germline, CDR1 ENHRY and CDR2 SYGVKD. The CDR3 sequence is 14 residues long. In DNA form, the CDR3 reads TGTGCCATCAGGCCAGGGGCGGACAACTACGAGCAGTACTTC. As protein: CAIRPGADNYEQYF.

The chain is built from TRBV11-3 and TRBJ2-2, with 10 bases aligning to TRBD1. Germline V CDR1 and CDR2: SGHNT, YENEEA. This CDR3 is built from 15 residues. The V segment lost 4 bases and the J segment 6 bases; nucleotides outside the gene matches: 5. CDR3: CASSSRQGAAGELFF. CDR3 sequence (DNA): TGTGCCAGCAGCTCGAGACAGGGGGCGGCCGGGGAGCTGTTTTTT.

The chain employs TRBV20-1 and TRBJ1-2, with unresolved D. Germline V gene lookup returns CDR1 DFQATT and CDR2 SNEGSKA (reference sequence). CDR3 length: 13 amino acids. V was clipped by 4 bases and J by 4 bases, with 13 bases between them. The CDR3 protein is CSAIGPSIYGYTF. DNA for the CDR3: TGCAGTGCTATTGGGCCCTCTATCTATGGCTACACCTTC.

This chain joins TRBV7-9 and TRBJ1-6; TRBD1 aligns across 7 bases. V shed 5 bases, J shed 0 bases, and the junction held 13 bases outside the gene matches. Germline V gene data show CDR1 as SEHNR and CDR2 as FQNEAQ (reference sequence). The CDR3 runs to 19 residues. The CDR3 sequence: CASSPDAQGPSSYNSPLHF. DNA of the CDR3: TGTGCCAGCAGCCCGGACGCACAGGGGCCAAGCTCCTATAATTCACCCCTCCACTTT.

The chain links TRBV21-1 to TRBJ2-1; the table's D call of TRBD2 was not tested on the DNA. TRBV21-1 is a recognized pseudogene. CDR3 length: 17 residues. The DNA for the CDR3 is TGTGCCAGCAGCAAAGTATTAGCGAACCTCCTGGGGAATGAGCAGTTCTTC. It is translated as CASSKVLANLLGNEQFF.

The J gene is TRBJ2-7, the V gene TRBV12-3 or TRBV12-4, with a weak D call TRBD2 (6 bases). The CDR3 has 13 residues. V lost 6 bases and J 3 bases, leaving 12 bases between the germline ends. CDR3 loop: CASSRRGNYEQYF. CDR3 nucleotide sequence: TGTGCCAGCAGCCGACGGGGGAACTACGAGCAGTACTTC.

Many counts were recorded for this clonotype. This rearrangement joins TRBV5-1 to TRBJ2-5; 7 bases fit TRBD2. V was pared by 0 bases and J by 4 bases, with 0 bases of the junction left unmatched. The CDR3 spans 13 residues. The germline CDR1 and CDR2 sequences are SGHRS and YFSETQ. The CDR3 coding sequence is TGCGCCAGCAGCTTGGGCGGGGGAGAGACCCAGTACTTC. Amino acid sequence: CASSLGGGETQYF. The full variable domain, its missing parts supplied by reference TRBV5-1 and TRBJ2-5, is KAGVTQTPRYLIKTRGQQVTLSCSPISGHRSVSWYQQTPGQGLQFLFEYFSETQRNKGNFPGRFSGRQFSNSRSEMNVSTLELGDSALYLCASSLGGGETQYFGPGTRLLVL.

This clonotype was counted only a few times. This chain links TRBV5-1 with TRBJ2-1, with TRBD2 identical over 10 bases. The CDR3 is 15 amino acids. The V and J ends lost 3 bases and 6 bases, in that order; junction bases with no gene match: 6. Germline CDR1 reads SGHRS; CDR2 reads YFSETQ. The CDR3: CASSWRTSGLNEQFF. In DNA form, the CDR3 reads TGCGCCAGCAGCTGGCGGACTAGCGGTCTCAATGAGCAGTTCTTC.

The rearrangement uses TRBV7-2 and TRBJ2-1; 15 nucleotides align to TRBD2. CDR3 length equals 19 residues. V shed 4 bases, J shed 0 bases, and the junction held 7 bases outside the gene matches. The germline gives CDR1 SGHTA, CDR2 FQGNSA. The CDR3 spells CASSSGLAGGGFSYNEQFF. CDR3 bases: TGTGCCAGCAGCTCGGGACTAGCGGGAGGAGGGTTCTCCTACAATGAGCAGTTCTTC.

A few counts support this clonotype. The chain uses TRBV3-1 and TRBJ2-7, with D possibly being TRBD2 (5 bases). CDR1 and CDR2 (germline): LGHDT, YNNKEL (reference sequence). This CDR3 has 13 amino acids. V lost 4 bases to trimming and J lost 1 base, with 8 bases between them. The CDR3 here is CASSRADSYEQYF. The DNA for the CDR3 is TGTGCCAGCAGCCGAGCGGATTCCTACGAGCAGTACTTC.

The chain joins TRBV5-1 to TRBJ2-2, with 7 nucleotides matching TRBD2. There are 16 residues in the CDR3. V lost 4 bases to trimming and J lost 0 bases; unmatched junction nucleotides: 6. Germline V lookup: CDR1 SGHRS, CDR2 YFSETQ. The CDR3 loop reads CASSAGVQSNTGELFF. CDR3 DNA: TGCGCCAGCAGCGCGGGAGTGCAGTCGAACACCGGGGAGCTGTTTTTT.

V usage is TRBV20-1 and J usage is TRBJ1-5; D is ambiguous. CDR3 length: 13 amino acids. V lost 5 bases to trimming and J lost 5 bases, with 13 bases between them. Germline loops: CDR1 DFQATT, CDR2 SNEGSKA (reference sequence). The CDR3 loop is CSAGVPPDQPQHF. The CDR3 DNA reads TGCAGTGCTGGGGTACCGCCGGATCAGCCCCAGCATTTT.

The chain is built from TRBV6-5 and TRBJ2-1; 9 bases agree with TRBD2. Germline V CDR1 and CDR2: MNHEY, SVGAGI. The CDR3 runs 16 residues. V trimming: 5 bases; J trimming: 6 bases; junction bases outside the gene matches: 11. DNA for the CDR3: TGTGCCAGCAGTCCTTCCTTAGCGGGAGCAGGCAATGAGCAGTTCTTC. This encodes CASSPSLAGAGNEQFF.

The chain is built from TRBV7-2 and TRBJ2-5; D not resolved. Germline CDR1 is SGHTA and CDR2 is FQGNSA. The CDR3 has 14 amino acids. V gave up 3 bases and J gave up 5 bases, with 13 bases separating them. The CDR3 reads CASSFRPAPETQYF. Here the CDR3 DNA reads TGTGCCAGCAGCTTTCGACCTGCCCCGGAGACCCAGTACTTC.

This clonotype occurred a few times. The chain couples TRBV12-3 or TRBV12-4 to TRBJ2-3; TRBD1 matches 8 bases. The V segment lost 5 bases and the J segment 14 bases; nucleotides outside the gene matches: 21. This CDR3 has 16 amino acids. The CDR3 region has the DNA TGTGCCAGCAGTAAACGAGGGACAGGTTGGCACAGAGACGCGTATTTT. Protein product: CASSKRGTGWHRDAYF.

This clonotype showed up just a few times. The chain joins TRBV9 to TRBJ2-2; 8 bases align to TRBD2. Germline CDR1 is SGDLS and CDR2 is YYNGEE. The ends lost 1 base at V and 4 bases at J; junction bases unmatched: 3. This CDR3 is built from 15 residues. CDR3 nucleotide sequence: TGTGCCAGCAGCGTAATTAGCGGGACCACCGGGGAGCTGTTTTTT. Translated, it gives CASSVISGTTGELFF.